The clone carrying this T cell receptor (beta chain) was counted at least ten times. Its antigen is not known. These data come from a study of glioma-infiltrating T cells. Findings and limits, study-wide: Above-expected tissue-blood divergence occurred in all gliomas, most in low-grade ones.

Using RNA template, CDR3s of TCR alpha and beta were amplified with iRepertoire arm-PCR. One-step reverse transcription and amplification started from approximately 100-400 ng of tissue mRNA or PBMC total RNA. TCRdb re-called the multiplex PCR reads with MiXCR, one entry per CDR3 protein. The data show about 130,000 distinct CDR3 sequences, with about 25% seen just once and around 28% held by the top ten. From germline, CDR1 is MDHEN and CDR2 SYDVKM. With 6 bases removed from V and 5 bases from J, the gap between germline ends came to 21 bases. The CDR3 is made up of 16 amino acids. Sequenced: glioma tissue, nonneoplastic brain tissue, or PBMCs (not recorded which). V and J are TRBV28 and TRBJ2-3; D may be TRBD1 (5 bases). The receptor was derived from a human donor with low-grade glioma or glioblastoma, undergoing nonglioma brain surgery, or in good health (not recorded which). CDR3 residues: CASSSLGAESRDTQYF. The DNA for the CDR3 is TGTGCCAGCAGCTCCCTTGGGGCGGAGAGTCGAGATACGCAGTATTTT.